Each of the 6 T cell receptor beta chains below was sequenced from the same sample in a study of immune cell composition in non-small cell lung cancer. Clones were read by immunoSEQ multiplex PCR, and TCRdb kept only the in-frame ones, dropping some. The sample includes some 4,900 clones, over 60% of them seen just once. The normal lung sample lay at least 3 cm, and maximally far, from the tumour. Sequencing was done on a sample of non-adjacent lung tissue. These receptors originate from a human donor with non-small cell lung cancer.

The chain uses TRBV27 and TRBJ2-2; a weak D match, TRBD2 (5 bases). Germline CDR1 reads MNHEY; CDR2 reads SMNVEV (reference sequence). Trimming shortened V by 6 bases and J by 4 bases, and 9 bases separated the two germline ends. This CDR3 region has 13 residues. The CDR3 region is CASSARGTGELFF. CDR3 nucleotides: TGTGCCAGCAGCGCTCGGGGCACCGGGGAGCTGTTTTTT.

The chain couples TRBV30 to TRBJ2-3, with 10 bases identical to TRBD2. Germline V gene data show CDR1 as GTSNPN and CDR2 as SVGIG (reference sequence). Losses at the gene ends were 4 bases for V and 2 bases for J; bases not matched to a gene: 3. This CDR3 spans 14 amino acids. The CDR3 nucleotides are TGTGCCTGGACTAGCGGGGGAACCACAGATACGCAGTATTTT. It encodes CAWTSGGTTDTQYF.

V gene TRBV13 combines with J gene TRBJ2-5; 9 bases map to TRBD1. Per germline, CDR1 PRHDT and CDR2 FYEKMQ (reference sequence). Trimming at V came to 2 bases and at J to 2 bases, leaving 3 bases not matched to a gene. The CDR3 has 15 amino acids. The CDR3 sequence is CASSLYRGLQETQYF. In nucleotides, the CDR3 is TGTGCCAGCAGCTTATACAGGGGGCTTCAAGAGACCCAGTACTTC.

In regard to this clone: One end of the junction fails to match germline, which may point to a read error. The chain links TRBV5-1 to TRBJ2-7; D may be TRBD2 (5 bases). Germline V gene sequence: CDR1 SGHRS, CDR2 YFSETQ. This CDR3 spans 11 amino acids. The CDR3 DNA follows: TGCGCCAGCAGTTCCGATCGGGGTCTGGACTTC. Translating gives CASSSDRGLDF.

V is TRBV11-2 and J is TRBJ2-2; D uncertain. The V end lost 6 bases, the J end lost 4 bases, and 18 bases lay between the germline ends. Germline V gene data show CDR1 as SGHAT and CDR2 as FQNNGV. The CDR3 consists of 16 residues. The CDR3 spells CASRALTPASTGELFF. CDR3 coding DNA: TGTGCCAGCAGAGCCCTCACCCCCGCGAGCACCGGGGAGCTGTTTTTT.

This chain connects TRBV9 to TRBJ2-7; 8 nucleotides agree with TRBD2. The V segment lost 0 bases and the J segment 2 bases; nucleotides outside the gene matches: 1. The CDR3 is 14 amino acids. Germline V gene lookup returns CDR1 SGDLS and CDR2 YYNGEE. CDR3 sequence (DNA): TGTGCCAGCAGCGTAGATAGCGGGGCCTACGAGCAGTACTTC. Its translation is CASSVDSGAYEQYF.